This passage covers 16 T cell receptor beta chains from one sample sequenced in a study of neurological immune-mediated disorders. TCRdb independently ran MiXCR on the 5' RACE reads; one entry per CDR3 protein. The sample lists around 64,000 distinct CDR3 sequences; roughly an eighth were seen once. Material: PBMCs. These receptors came from a woman aged 55-70 years with HTLV-1-associated myelopathy (HAM/TSP).

This clonotype was picked up many times. V usage is TRBV5-1 and J usage is TRBJ1-3, with D hard to call. CDR1 is SGHRS and CDR2 is YFSETQ in the germline V gene. Trimming pared 1 base from V and 6 bases from J, leaving 5 bases between. The CDR3 loop spans 12 amino acids. CDR3 in amino acids: CASSLNENTIYF. Here the CDR3 DNA reads TGCGCCAGCAGCTTGAATGAAAACACCATATATTTT.

Ten or more counts support this clonotype. The rearrangement uses TRBV20-1 and TRBJ2-2; 9 bases fit TRBD2. Unmatched junction bases numbered 4, after V lost 0 bases and J lost 2 bases. Germline lookup yields CDR1 DFQATT and CDR2 SNEGSKA (reference sequence). The CDR3 length is 16 residues. In DNA, the CDR3 is TGCAGTGCTAGAGATCCCCTAGCGGGAAACACCGGGGAGCTGTTTTTT. This sequence encodes CSARDPLAGNTGELFF.

The J gene is TRBJ1-1, the V gene TRBV18; tentative D call: TRBD1 (5 bases). The V end was cut by 2 bases, the J end by 3 bases, with 16 bases between. The length of the CDR3 is 16 residues. The germline gives CDR1 KGHSH, CDR2 LQKENI. CDR3: CASSPFSQGGYTEAFF. The CDR3, as DNA: TGTGCCAGCTCACCATTCTCGCAGGGAGGTTACACTGAAGCTTTCTTT.

As regards this clonotype: A clone one base away is much larger, so this may be a read error. The chain has TRBV27 and TRBJ1-5; TRBD1 matches 7 bases. The V gene's germline CDR1 is MNHEY and CDR2 SMNVEV (reference sequence). V dropped 5 bases and J dropped 2; count of bases not matched to a gene: 9. The CDR3 sequence is 16 residues long. The CDR3 nucleotides are TGTGCCAGCAGTCCAGGGACAGTGGCTGGCAATCAGCCCCAGCATTTT. Translation gives CASSPGTVAGNQPQHF.

This clonotype has a count of ten or more. This rearrangement joins TRBV5-6 to TRBJ2-7; no reliable D call. The CDR3 has 12 amino acids. Trimming stripped 3 bases from V and 1 base from J, with 5 bases between. Germline V CDR1 and CDR2: SGHDT, YYEEEE. In DNA, the CDR3 is TGTGCCAGCAGCTCCAGGTCCTACGAGCAGTACTTC. This codes for CASSSRSYEQYF. The full variable domain, in which reference TRBV5-6 and TRBJ2-7 provide the parts outside the CDR3, is DAGVTQSPTHLIKTRGQQVTLRCSPKSGHDTVSWYQQALGQGPQFIFQYYEEEERQRGNFPDRFSGHQFPNYSSELNVNALLLGDSALYLCASSSRSYEQYFGPGTRLTVT.

This clonotype has a count of ten or more. The V gene is TRBV5-1, the J gene TRBJ2-3; no reliable D call. Trimming stripped 6 bases from V and 5 bases from J, with 4 bases between. Per germline, CDR1 SGHRS and CDR2 YFSETQ. The CDR3 has 10 amino acids. The CDR3 is CASMVDTQYF. The CDR3 DNA reads as TGCGCCAGCATGGTAGATACGCAGTATTTT.

The gene calls are TRBV18 and TRBJ2-5; the D is unclear. The CDR3 consists of 12 residues. Per germline, CDR1 KGHSH and CDR2 LQKENI. V shed 2 bases and J shed 0 bases, with 1 base lying between them. The CDR3, as DNA: TGTGCCAGCTCACCAAACCAAGAGACCCAGTACTTC. The encoded protein is CASSPNQETQYF.

This clonotype occurred many times. The chain carries TRBV3-1 and TRBJ1-2; D may be TRBD1 (5 bases). V lost 1 base to trimming and J lost 5 bases, with 14 bases between them. The CDR3 extends over 15 amino acids. Germline CDR1 and CDR2: LGHDT and YNNKEL (reference sequence). The CDR3 bases are TGTGCCAGCAGCCAAGGGCAGGGCTATTATTATGGCTACACCTTC. Translation gives CASSQGQGYYYGYTF.

The J gene is TRBJ2-4, the V gene TRBV27, with TRBD1 as a possible D gene (5 bases). This CDR3 comprises 15 residues. Germline V CDR1 and CDR2: MNHEY, SMNVEV (reference sequence). V shed 1 base and J shed 9 bases, with 16 bases lying between them. CDR3 sequence: CASSLYTGARVIQYF. Here the CDR3 DNA reads TGTGCCAGCAGTTTATACACAGGAGCTAGGGTCATTCAGTACTTC.

The chain carries TRBV27 and TRBJ1-5; D call uncertain. Germline CDR1 and CDR2: MNHEY and SMNVEV (reference sequence). The CDR3 length is 13 residues. V was clipped by 10 bases and J by 5 bases, with 15 bases between them. CDR3 sequence: CATRAVPDQPQHF. The CDR3 coding sequence is TGTGCCACCCGGGCAGTGCCGGATCAGCCCCAGCATTTT.

This clonotype occurred many times. V is TRBV28 and J is TRBJ2-5; D unresolved. From germline, CDR1 is MDHEN and CDR2 SYDVKM. V was clipped by 3 bases and J by 4 bases, with 9 bases between them. The length of the CDR3 is 13 residues. The CDR3 loop reads CASSLELSETQYF. The CDR3 DNA is TGTGCCAGCAGTTTGGAGTTGTCAGAGACCCAGTACTTC.

This clonotype appeared a few times. One end of the junction does not line up with germline, which may come from a read error. The chain carries TRBV7-7 and TRBJ2-5; 7 positions agree with TRBD2. CDR3 length equals 18 residues. Germline V lookup: CDR1 SSHAT, CDR2 FNYEAQ (reference sequence). The CDR3 loop is CASSLVAAGNGLQETQYF. The CDR3 nucleotides read TGTGCTAGCAGCTTAGTCGCAGCGGGAAACGGGCTACAAGAGACCCAGTACTTC. The full variable domain, its missing parts supplied by reference TRBV7-7 and TRBJ2-5, is GAGVSQSPRYKVTKRGQDVTLRCDPISSHATLYWYQQALGQGPEFLTYFNYEAQPDKSGLPSDRFSAERPEGSISTLTIQRTEQRDSAMYRCASSLVAAGNGLQETQYFGPGTRLLVL.

Concerning this clonotype itself: This may come from a read error, since a much larger clone is one base off. The chain is built from TRBV7-2 and TRBJ2-3; D ambiguous. The CDR3 consists of 16 residues. Per the germline V gene, CDR1 is SGHTA and CDR2 is FQGNSA. CDR3 sequence (DNA): TGTGCCAGCAGCCCCCGTAGATTCGTGTCCACAAATACGCAGTATTTT. Amino acids: CASSPRRFVSTNTQYF.

This clonotype has a count of ten or more. This chain joins TRBV28 and TRBJ2-7, with D possibly being TRBD1 (6 bases). This CDR3 comprises 14 residues. Germline V gene sequence: CDR1 MDHEN, CDR2 SYDVKM. V was cut by 7 bases and J by 3 bases, with 16 bases left in between. CDR3 sequence reads: CASNRQESFYEQYF. The CDR3 DNA reads as TGTGCCAGCAACCGACAGGAATCCTTCTACGAGCAGTACTTC. Drawing the rest from reference TRBV28 and TRBJ2-7, the complete variable domain is DVKVTQSSRYLVKRTGEKVFLECVQDMDHENMFWYRQDPGLGLRLIYFSYDVKMKEKGDIPEGYSVSREKKERFSLILESASTNQTSMYLCASNRQESFYEQYFGPGTRLTVT.

Remarks on this clonotype: A much larger clonotype is one base distant, so this may be a read error. The CDR3 sequence: CASSLGCNEQYF. DNA for the CDR3: TGTGCCAGCAGCTTAGGCTGCAACGAGCAGTACTTC. V gene TRBV7-9 combines with J gene TRBJ2-7; D call uncertain. V lost 1 base and J 5 bases, leaving 6 bases between the germline ends. The germline V gene encodes CDR1 SEHNR and CDR2 FQNEAQ (reference sequence). CDR3 length: 12 residues.

This clonotype was observed many times. The rearrangement joins TRBV7-2 to TRBJ1-1; D remains unclear. Germline assignment: CDR1 SGHTA and CDR2 FQGNSA. This CDR3 region has 11 residues. Trimming removed 6 bases from V and 8 bases from J, with 10 bases in between. CDR3 nucleotide sequence: TGTGCCAGCAGACACTACAGAGAAGCTTTCTTT. It specifies CASRHYREAFF.